The 9 T cell receptor beta chains below were found in one sample sequenced in a study of vaccination effects on CD4 cells after COVID-19 (dated by TCRdb to about 2022). The ViraFEST assay stimulated PBMC with viral peptide pools and then used TCR sequencing to identify antigen-specific CD4+ T cell clonotypes by expansion. After 10 days of culture, CD4+ T cells were isolated with the EasySep CD4+ T cell isolation kit. Participants received two doses of either the BNT162b2 or the mRNA-1273 mRNA SARS-CoV-2 vaccine. The antigens of these receptors remain unknown. Preparation of the library involved the immunoSEQ multiplex PCR assay. Sourced from immuneACCESS, this table was stored by TCRdb with only in-frame sequences that have V and J called. A share of the clones is absent; for the studies checked, an unresolved V gene accounts for under half, and the remainder has no known explanation. In this sample the table shows tens of thousands of clones, about 80% of which occur a single time. 1% to 1.5% of the sample is held by the ten biggest clonotypes.

The input for sequencing was CD4+ T cells from PBMCs cultured with HCoV-229E spike peptides, taken after COVID-19 vaccination. The sample's cell subset or site label, decoded: HCoV-229E spike overlapping peptide pool stimulation. All receptors derive from a human donor who received a COVID-19 vaccine.

The V and J genes are TRBV29-1 and TRBJ2-2; D gene uncertain. CDR1 and CDR2 (germline): SQVTM, ANQGSEA. The CDR3 loop spans 12 amino acids. V was clipped by 0 bases and J by 9 bases, with 8 bases between them. CDR3 in DNA: TGCAGCGTTGAAGATCAATCCAGGGAGCTGTTTTTT. Translated: CSVEDQSRELFF.

This clone was seen a single time. This chain uses TRBV6-6 with TRBJ1-2; D is possibly TRBD1 (6 bases). The V gene's germline CDR1 is MNHNY and CDR2 SVGAGI (reference sequence). The CDR3 sequence is 13 residues long. Deletions cut 2 bases from V and 5 bases from J, with 9 bases between. Here the CDR3 DNA reads TGTGCCAGCAGTTACCTCGGACAGTATGGCTACACCTTC. It codes for CASSYLGQYGYTF.

The chain links TRBV5-1 to TRBJ1-4; weak D call: TRBD1 (6 bases). The CDR3 has 16 residues. V gave up 4 bases and J gave up 0 bases, with 13 bases separating them. The V gene's germline CDR1 is SGHRS and CDR2 YFSETQ. The CDR3 nucleotides are TGCGCCAGCAGCCAGGGACATCTAGCAACTAATGAAAAACTGTTTTTT. It yields the protein CASSQGHLATNEKLFF. The full variable domain, with the rest looked up from reference TRBV5-1 and TRBJ1-4, is KAGVTQTPRYLIKTRGQQVTLSCSPISGHRSVSWYQQTPGQGLQFLFEYFSETQRNKGNFPGRFSGRQFSNSRSEMNVSTLELGDSALYLCASSQGHLATNEKLFFGSGTQLSVL.

V and J are TRBV5-1 and TRBJ2-3, with 15 bases matching TRBD2. This CDR3 has 17 residues. J lost 4 bases, V lost 4 bases, and 7 bases had no gene match. CDR1 is SGHRS, CDR2 YFSETQ, per germline. For the CDR3, the DNA is TGCGCCAGCAGCCCAAGGACTAGCGGGGGGGCCGCAGATACGCAGTATTTT. It codes for CASSPRTSGGAADTQYF.

J is TRBJ2-7 and V is TRBV28; 11 nucleotides line up with TRBD2. Germline CDR1 and CDR2: MDHEN and SYDVKM. The CDR3 spans 15 residues. V lost 5 bases to trimming and J lost 2 bases; unmatched junction nucleotides: 5. The CDR3 spells CASSRTSGWAYEQYV. The CDR3 DNA sequence: TGTGCCAGCAGTAGGACTAGCGGGTGGGCCTACGAGCAGTACGTC.

As DNA, the CDR3 is TGTGCCAGCAGCTTAGAGGCGGGGGGCCGACTATCGAATACGCAGTATTTT. Translated, it gives CASSLEAGGRLSNTQYF. V is TRBV7-2 and J is TRBJ2-3; TRBD2 aligns across 8 bases. The V gene end was trimmed by 1 base and the J gene end by 7 bases; junction bases not matched to a gene: 13. The CDR3 has 17 amino acids. Per germline, CDR1 SGHTA and CDR2 FQGNSA.

This chain uses TRBV5-5 with TRBJ2-2; D gene uncertain. Trimming pared 0 bases from V and 3 bases from J, leaving 6 bases between. The germline gives CDR1 SGHKS, CDR2 YYEKEE (reference sequence). The CDR3 is made up of 14 amino acids. This CDR3 reads CASSLGLYTGELFF. CDR3 sequence (DNA): TGTGCCAGCAGCTTGGGGCTTTACACCGGGGAGCTGTTTTTT.

This rearrangement joins TRBV6-6 to TRBJ1-5, with D perhaps matching TRBD1 (5 bases). CDR1 MNHNY and CDR2 SVGAGI come from the germline V gene (reference sequence). The CDR3 totals 15 residues. V lost 2 bases and J 3 bases, leaving 11 bases between the germline ends. The CDR3 coding sequence is TGTGCCAGCAGTTACGGACAAGATATCAATCAGCCCCAGCATTTT. It codes for CASSYGQDINQPQHF.

This clone was recorded a few times. V gene TRBV9 combines with J gene TRBJ1-1, with TRBD1 matching over 7 bases. The junction had 8 bases not matched to a gene; V was cut back by 4 bases and J by 11 bases. The CDR3 has 12 residues. The V gene's germline CDR1 is SGDLS and CDR2 YYNGEE. The CDR3 nucleotides are TGTGCCAGCAGCTCGATAGGGGGCTCCGCTTTCTTT. The encoded protein is CASSSIGGSAFF.